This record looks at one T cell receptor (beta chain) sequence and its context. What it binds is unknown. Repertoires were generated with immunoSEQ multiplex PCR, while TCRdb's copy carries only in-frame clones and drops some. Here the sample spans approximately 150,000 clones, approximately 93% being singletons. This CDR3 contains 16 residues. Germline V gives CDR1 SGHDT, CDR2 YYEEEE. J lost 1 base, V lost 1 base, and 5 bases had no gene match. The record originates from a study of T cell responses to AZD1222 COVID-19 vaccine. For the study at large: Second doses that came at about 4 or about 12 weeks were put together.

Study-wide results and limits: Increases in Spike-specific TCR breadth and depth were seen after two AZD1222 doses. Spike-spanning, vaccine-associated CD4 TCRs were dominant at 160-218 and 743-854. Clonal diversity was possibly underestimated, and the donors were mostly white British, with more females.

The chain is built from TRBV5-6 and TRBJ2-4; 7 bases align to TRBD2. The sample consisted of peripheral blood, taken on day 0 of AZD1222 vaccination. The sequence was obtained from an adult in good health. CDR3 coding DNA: TGTGCCAGCAGCTTGTTGTCCGGGGGGGCCAAAAACATTCAGTACTTC. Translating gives CASSLLSGGAKNIQYF.